The 26 T cell receptor beta chains below were found in one sample sequenced in a study of cytomegalovirus exposure and HLA in healthy donors. In the PCR, 60 Vbeta and 13 Jbeta primers were used. Assay: immunoSEQ multiplex PCR; the TCRdb copy retains only in-frame clones and omits some. The sample shows 160,000 or so clones, roughly 85% of them seen only once. Sequencing input: PBMCs. The receptor source for this set is a woman between 18 and 29 years old in good health and CMV-seronegative.

The gene calls are TRBV11-3 and TRBJ2-7; the match to TRBD2 covers 7 bases. The CDR3 spans 14 residues. Trimming cost V 1 base and J 3 bases; bases outside gene matches: 3. Germline lookup yields CDR1 SGHNT and CDR2 YENEEA. As DNA, the CDR3 is TGTGCCAGCAGCTTAGGTGGCGGGAGCTACGAGCAGTACTTC. Encoded protein: CASSLGGGSYEQYF.

The V gene is TRBV2, the J gene TRBJ2-7, with TRBD2 identical over 8 bases. The CDR3 covers 15 residues. Germline V gene lookup returns CDR1 SNHLY and CDR2 FYNNEI. The trim removed 4 bases at V and 6 bases at J, leaving 11 bases unmatched. The CDR3 coding sequence is TGTGCCAGCAGTGCTTTGGAGGCTAGCGGGCGCGAGCAGTACTTC. It translates to CASSALEASGREQYF.

V gene TRBV25-1 combines with J gene TRBJ1-5, with D unresolved. V lost 8 bases and J 3 bases, leaving 14 bases between the germline ends. The CDR3 is 14 amino acids. CDR1 and CDR2 from the germline V gene are MGHDK and SYGVNS. The CDR3 bases are TGTGCCAGCCGTCAGGCCGGCTCCAATCAGCCCCAGCATTTT. Translating gives CASRQAGSNQPQHF.

The chain recombines TRBV5-6 with TRBJ1-4; perhaps TRBD1 as D (6 bases). V dropped 4 bases and J dropped 5 bases, with 18 bases sitting between them. There are 16 residues in the CDR3. Germline CDR1 reads SGHDT; CDR2 reads YYEEEE. The CDR3 spells CASSAMMDRPNEKLFF. CDR3 coding DNA: TGTGCCAGCAGCGCGATGATGGACAGACCAAATGAAAAACTGTTTTTT.

A few counts support this clone. The same CDR3 is also encoded by other DNA sequences in this sample. This rearrangement joins TRBV5-1 to TRBJ2-7; 7 positions agree with TRBD1. V lost 0 bases and J lost 5; bases outside the gene matches: 5. The CDR3 spans 14 residues. Germline CDR1 reads SGHRS; CDR2 reads YFSETQ. The CDR3 DNA reads TGCGCCAGCAGCTTGGGGACAGGTTCCCACGAGCAGTACTTC. Protein product: CASSLGTGSHEQYF.

The chain joins TRBV6-6 to TRBJ2-2, with a tentative D call TRBD2 (6 bases). The V gene lost 6 bases and the J gene lost 4 bases, with 12 bases spanning the gap. CDR3 length: 14 amino acids. Germline CDR1 reads MNHNY; CDR2 reads SVGAGI (reference sequence). This CDR3 reads CASRGGFGTGELFF. In nucleotides, the CDR3 is TGTGCCAGCAGGGGGGGTTTTGGCACCGGGGAGCTGTTTTTT.

This chain links TRBV10-3 with TRBJ2-7; the match to TRBD1 covers 10 bases. The CDR3 sequence is 16 residues long. From germline, CDR1 is ENHRY and CDR2 SYGVKD. V shed 2 bases, J shed 5 bases, and the junction held 9 bases outside the gene matches. DNA of the CDR3: TGTGCCATCAGTGAGAGTCCCGGGACAGGGGCGAACGAGCAGTACTTC. Encoded protein: CAISESPGTGANEQYF.

This rearrangement joins TRBV7-2 to TRBJ2-5; TRBD2 aligns across 8 bases. After removal of 5 bases from V and 4 bases from J, the junction contained 12 bases not matched to a gene. The CDR3 totals 16 residues. CDR1 and CDR2 from the germline V gene are SGHTA and FQGNSA. As DNA, the CDR3 is TGTGCCAGCAGCCCTGGGGCGGGGGGCCAGATAGAGACCCAGTACTTC. Translating gives CASSPGAGGQIETQYF.

DNA of the CDR3: TGTGCCACCTGCCCTGGAGGTACTAGCGGGAGAGATGAGCAGTTCTTC. Translated, it gives CATCPGGTSGRDEQFF. The V gene is TRBV15, the J gene TRBJ2-1, with 11 bases fitting TRBD2. Germline trimming cut 8 bases from V and 8 bases from J; bases unmatched to any gene: 14. Germline CDR1 and CDR2: LNHNV and YYDKDF (reference sequence). CDR3 length equals 16 residues.

V and J are TRBV7-8 and TRBJ2-2; 9 bases fit TRBD2. This CDR3 has 16 amino acids. The ends lost 3 bases at V and 1 base at J; junction bases unmatched: 3. Germline lookup yields CDR1 SGHVS and CDR2 FQNEAQ. Here the CDR3 DNA reads TGTGCCAGCAGCTTTAGAGCGGGGGGGAACACCGGGGAGCTGTTTTTT. Residues: CASSFRAGGNTGELFF.

The rearrangement joins TRBV5-1 to TRBJ1-3; D unresolved. Germline V gene sequence: CDR1 SGHRS, CDR2 YFSETQ. V was cut by 0 bases and J by 0 bases, with 10 bases left in between. The CDR3 has 16 residues. CDR3 sequence: CASSLGGISSGNTIYF. CDR3 sequence (DNA): TGCGCCAGCAGCTTGGGAGGGATCAGCTCTGGAAACACCATATATTTT.

This clone was counted a single time. The chain combines TRBV18 with TRBJ2-1, with 7 bases fitting TRBD1. V shed 5 bases, J shed 4 bases, and the junction held 8 bases outside the gene matches. From germline, CDR1 is KGHSH and CDR2 LQKENI. The CDR3 is 15 residues long. This CDR3 reads CASSDGDRQYNEQFF. The DNA of the CDR3 is TGTGCCAGCTCAGACGGGGACAGACAGTACAATGAGCAGTTCTTC. The variable domain in full, with the rest retrieved from reference TRBV18 and TRBJ2-1, is NAGVMQNPRHLVRRRGQEARLRCSPMKGHSHVYWYRQLPEEGLKFMVYLQKENIIDESGMPKERFSAEFPKEGPSILRIQQVVRGDSAAYFCASSDGDRQYNEQFFGPGTRLTVL.

This clone was found once. V and J are TRBV2 and TRBJ2-1; D remains ambiguous. The CDR3 totals 13 residues. Germline CDR1 is SNHLY and CDR2 is FYNNEI. The V end was cut by 2 bases, the J end by 4 bases, with 6 bases between. CDR3 in DNA: TGTGCCAGCAGTGAATCAGTATACAATGAGCAGTTCTTC. It yields the protein CASSESVYNEQFF.

This clone has just one count. The chain has TRBV7-3 and TRBJ2-3; tentative D call: TRBD1 (5 bases). The CDR3 length is 15 residues. Germline V lookup: CDR1 SGHTA, CDR2 FQGTGA. V gave up 2 bases and J gave up 0 bases, with 9 bases separating them. The CDR3 loop is CASSLSGLSTDTQYF. In DNA form, the CDR3 reads TGTGCCAGCAGCTTATCAGGGCTTAGCACAGATACGCAGTATTTT.

V gene TRBV7-2 combines with J gene TRBJ2-4; no clear D gene. The CDR3 spans 16 residues. The V end lost 5 bases, the J end lost 1 base, and 15 bases lay between the germline ends. Germline V gives CDR1 SGHTA, CDR2 FQGNSA. The CDR3 DNA is TGTGCCAGCAGCGCGGATCCGCTTCGCGCCAAAAACATTCAGTACTTC. Its protein is CASSADPLRAKNIQYF.

This clone occurred a few times. The chain links TRBV4-2 to TRBJ1-1, with D tentatively TRBD1 (5 bases). The germline V and J ends were trimmed by 0 bases and 1 base, with 9 bases remaining between them. The CDR3 loop spans 15 amino acids. CDR1 and CDR2 (germline): LGHNA, YNFKEQ. The CDR3 spells CASSQDRVGNTEAFF. As DNA, the CDR3 is TGTGCCAGCAGCCAAGACAGGGTAGGGAACACTGAAGCTTTCTTT.

There are a few counts of this clone. The chain recombines TRBV7-6 with TRBJ2-1; D is possibly TRBD1 (5 bases). Per the germline V gene, CDR1 is SGHVS and CDR2 is FNYEAQ. V gave up 2 bases and J gave up 3 bases, with 8 bases separating them. CDR3 size: 14 residues. This CDR3 reads CASSLTGFYNEQFF. Written as DNA, the CDR3 is TGTGCCAGCAGCTTAACAGGTTTCTACAATGAGCAGTTCTTC.

The chain joins TRBV7-6 to TRBJ1-4; tentative D call: TRBD1 (6 bases). This CDR3 comprises 14 residues. The germline V gene encodes CDR1 SGHVS and CDR2 FNYEAQ. Trimming stripped 2 bases from V and 8 bases from J, with 12 bases between. The CDR3 sequence is CASSLTGNGEKLFF. The CDR3 region has the DNA TGTGCCAGCAGCTTAACAGGGAACGGCGAAAAACTGTTTTTT. The variable domain in full, completed from reference TRBV7-6 and TRBJ1-4, reads GAGVSQSPRYKVTKRGQDVALRCDPISGHVSLYWYRQALGQGPEFLTYFNYEAQQDKSGLPNDRFSAERPEGSISTLTIQRTEQRDSAMYRCASSLTGNGEKLFFGSGTQLSVL.

This clone occurred a few times. Other DNA sequences in the same sample also yield this CDR3. In nucleotides, the CDR3 is TGTGCCAGCAGTTTAGTCGCGGGTTACGGCTACACCTTC. Protein: CASSLVAGYGYTF. The V and J genes are TRBV28 and TRBJ1-2, with D unresolved. Per germline, CDR1 MDHEN and CDR2 SYDVKM. The CDR3 extends over 13 amino acids. Trimming removed 2 bases at V and 8 bases at J, with 12 bases between.

This rearrangement joins TRBV7-2 to TRBJ2-5, with 7 positions matching TRBD1. Germline trimming cut 5 bases from V and 4 bases from J; bases unmatched to any gene: 7. Per germline, CDR1 SGHTA and CDR2 FQGNSA. The CDR3 spans 14 residues. Here the CDR3 DNA reads TGTGCCAGCAGCCGCCCCCCAGGGGGAGAGACCCAGTACTTC. As protein: CASSRPPGGETQYF.

This rearrangement joins TRBV19 to TRBJ2-3; 12 nucleotides line up with TRBD2. The CDR3 totals 17 residues. Germline values: CDR1 LNHDA, CDR2 SQIVND (reference sequence). V lost 3 bases and J lost 6; bases outside the gene matches: 10. CDR3 sequence: CASSIVTSGGPGDTQYF. CDR3 DNA: TGTGCCAGTAGTATTGTGACTAGCGGGGGCCCGGGGGATACGCAGTATTTT. Complete variable domain (other parts from reference TRBV19 and TRBJ2-3): DGGITQSPKYLFRKEGQNVTLSCEQNLNHDAMYWYRQDPGQGLRLIYYSQIVNDFQKGDIAEGYSVSREKKESFPLTVTSAQKNPTAFYLCASSIVTSGGPGDTQYFGPGTRLTVL.

This clone occurred a few times. V gene TRBV27 combines with J gene TRBJ2-7, with 11 bases that match TRBD2. This CDR3 has 19 amino acids. Germline loops: CDR1 MNHEY, CDR2 SMNVEV (reference sequence). The junction had 13 bases not matched to a gene; V was cut back by 0 bases and J by 3 bases. CDR3 DNA: TGTGCCAGCAGTTTATCGATGGTAGTAGCGGGAGGGCCCGTCTACGAGCAGTACTTC. Its translation: CASSLSMVVAGGPVYEQYF.

This clone was counted between two and nine times. The chain couples TRBV7-2 to TRBJ1-2, with 7 positions matching TRBD1. CDR1 SGHTA and CDR2 FQGNSA come from the germline V gene. The J segment lost 11 bases and the V segment lost 3 bases, leaving 18 bases of the junction unmatched. This CDR3 is built from 16 residues. The DNA for the CDR3 is TGTGCCAGCAGCTTCCGGTCTCCCGGGACAGAGCCGGGTTACACCTTC. Translated: CASSFRSPGTEPGYTF.

This clone was detected only once. The rearrangement uses TRBV9 and TRBJ2-3; D not resolved. The germline V gene has CDR1 SGDLS and CDR2 YYNGEE. CDR3 length equals 14 residues. Trimming removed 2 bases from V and 1 base from J, with 8 bases in between. CDR3 sequence reads: CASSVWSGTDTQYF. CDR3 bases: TGTGCCAGCAGCGTCTGGTCAGGCACAGATACGCAGTATTTT.

The V and J genes are TRBV10-3 and TRBJ2-5; D is perhaps TRBD2 (6 bases). The DNA end is more similar to TRBJ2-7, so the J call may be wrong. The length of the CDR3 is 19 residues. Germline-derived CDR1 and CDR2 are ENHRY and SYGVKD. CDR3 sequence: CAISESSISGTGSSYEQYF. CDR3 sequence (DNA): TGTGCCATCAGTGAGTCAAGTATCTCAGGGACTGGGAGCTCCTACGAGCAGTACTTC.

The gene calls are TRBV19 and TRBJ2-7; perhaps TRBD1 as D (6 bases). This CDR3 is built from 16 residues. Germline V gene sequence: CDR1 LNHDA, CDR2 SQIVND (reference sequence). The ends were cut back, 4 bases at V and 1 base at J, with 17 bases in the middle. CDR3 residues: CASSTSGAGRSYEQYF. In DNA form, the CDR3 reads TGTGCCAGTAGTACCTCAGGGGCGGGTCGATCCTACGAGCAGTACTTC.